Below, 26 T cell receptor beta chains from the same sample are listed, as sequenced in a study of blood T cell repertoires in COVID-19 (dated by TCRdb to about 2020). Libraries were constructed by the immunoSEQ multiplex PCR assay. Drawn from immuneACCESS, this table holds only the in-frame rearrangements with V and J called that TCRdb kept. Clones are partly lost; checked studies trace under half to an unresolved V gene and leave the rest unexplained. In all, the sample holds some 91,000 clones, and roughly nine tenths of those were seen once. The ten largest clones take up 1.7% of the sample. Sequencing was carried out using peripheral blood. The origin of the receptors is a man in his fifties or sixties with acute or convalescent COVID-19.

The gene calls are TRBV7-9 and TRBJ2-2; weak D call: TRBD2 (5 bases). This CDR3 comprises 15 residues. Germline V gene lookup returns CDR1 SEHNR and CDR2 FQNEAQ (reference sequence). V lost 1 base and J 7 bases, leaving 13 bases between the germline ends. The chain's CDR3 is CASSLVLGVVGELFF. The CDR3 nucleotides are TGTGCCAGCAGCTTAGTCCTCGGGGTCGTCGGGGAGCTGTTTTTT.

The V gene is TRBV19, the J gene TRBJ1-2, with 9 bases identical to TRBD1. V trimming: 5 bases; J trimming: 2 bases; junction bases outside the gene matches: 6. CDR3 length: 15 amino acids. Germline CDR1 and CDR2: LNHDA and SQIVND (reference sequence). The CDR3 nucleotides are TGTGCCAGTAGTCCACTACAGGGGGCGAACTATGGCTACACCTTC. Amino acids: CASSPLQGANYGYTF. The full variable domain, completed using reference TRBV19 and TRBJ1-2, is DGGITQSPKYLFRKEGQNVTLSCEQNLNHDAMYWYRQDPGQGLRLIYYSQIVNDFQKGDIAEGYSVSREKKESFPLTVTSAQKNPTAFYLCASSPLQGANYGYTFGSGTRLTVV.

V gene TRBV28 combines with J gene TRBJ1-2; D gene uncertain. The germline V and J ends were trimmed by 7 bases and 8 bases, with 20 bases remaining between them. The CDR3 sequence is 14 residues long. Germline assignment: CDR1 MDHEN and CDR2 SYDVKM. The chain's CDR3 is CASIIPGRGGGYTF. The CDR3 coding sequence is TGTGCCAGCATCATCCCGGGAAGAGGAGGAGGCTACACCTTC.

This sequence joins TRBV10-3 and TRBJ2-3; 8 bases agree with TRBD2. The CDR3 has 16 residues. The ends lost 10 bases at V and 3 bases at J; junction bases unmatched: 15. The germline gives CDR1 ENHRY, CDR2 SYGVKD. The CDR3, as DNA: TGTGCCACCGCTCTCTCGGGGGGGGAGTCAACAGATACGCAGTATTTT. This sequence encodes CATALSGGESTDTQYF.

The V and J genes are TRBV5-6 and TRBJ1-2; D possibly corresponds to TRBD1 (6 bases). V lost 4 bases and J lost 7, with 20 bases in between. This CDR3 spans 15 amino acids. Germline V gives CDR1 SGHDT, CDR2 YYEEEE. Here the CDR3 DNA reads TGTGCCAGCAGCCTCCGACAGGCCCTAGTCTTTGGCTACACCTTC. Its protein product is CASSLRQALVFGYTF.

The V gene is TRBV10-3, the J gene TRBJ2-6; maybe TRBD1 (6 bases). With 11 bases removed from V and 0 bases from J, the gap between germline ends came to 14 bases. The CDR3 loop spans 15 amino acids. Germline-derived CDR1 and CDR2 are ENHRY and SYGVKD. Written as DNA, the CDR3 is TGTGCCTCCCGGGACATCGACTCTGGGGCCAACGTCCTGACTTTC. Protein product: CASRDIDSGANVLTF.

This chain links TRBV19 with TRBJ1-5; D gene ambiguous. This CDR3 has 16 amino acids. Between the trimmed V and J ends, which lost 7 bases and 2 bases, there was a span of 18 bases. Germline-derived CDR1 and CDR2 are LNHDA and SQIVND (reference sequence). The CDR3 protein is CASTPRVLQGNQPQHF. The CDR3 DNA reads TGTGCCAGTACCCCCCGAGTCCTGCAGGGCAATCAGCCCCAGCATTTT.

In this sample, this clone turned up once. This chain's CDR3 is CASSQRGSNEKLFF. As DNA, the CDR3 is TGCGCCAGCAGCCAAAGGGGTTCTAATGAAAAACTGTTTTTT. The chain recombines TRBV4-1 with TRBJ1-4; maybe TRBD1 (5 bases). Trimming removed 2 bases at V and 3 bases at J, with 7 bases between. CDR1 MGHRA and CDR2 YSYEKL come from the germline V gene. CDR3 length: 14 amino acids.

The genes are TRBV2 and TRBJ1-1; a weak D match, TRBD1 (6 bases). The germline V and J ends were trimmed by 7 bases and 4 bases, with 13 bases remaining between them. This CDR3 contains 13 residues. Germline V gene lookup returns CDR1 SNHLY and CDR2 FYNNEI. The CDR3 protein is CASTNRETTEAFF. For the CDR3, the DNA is TGTGCCAGCACCAACAGGGAGACCACTGAAGCTTTCTTT.

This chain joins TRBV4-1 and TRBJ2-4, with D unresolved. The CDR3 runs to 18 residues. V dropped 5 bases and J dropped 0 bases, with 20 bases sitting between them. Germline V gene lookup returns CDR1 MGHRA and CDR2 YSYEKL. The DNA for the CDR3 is TGCGCCAGCAGCTCAATCGGTACAGACATTAAAGCCAAAAACATTCAGTACTTC. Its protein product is CASSSIGTDIKAKNIQYF.

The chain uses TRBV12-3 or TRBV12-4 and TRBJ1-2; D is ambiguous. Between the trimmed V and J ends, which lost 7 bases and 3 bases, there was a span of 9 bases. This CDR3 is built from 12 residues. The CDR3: CASTNVDYGYTF. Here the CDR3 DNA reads TGTGCCAGCACCAACGTAGACTATGGCTACACCTTC.

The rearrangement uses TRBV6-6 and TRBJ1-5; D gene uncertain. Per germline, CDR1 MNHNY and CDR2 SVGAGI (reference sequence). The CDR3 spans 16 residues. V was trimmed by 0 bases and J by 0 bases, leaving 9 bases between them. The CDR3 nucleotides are TGTGCCAGCAGTTACTCCGAGGGAGTTAGCAATCAGCCCCAGCATTTT. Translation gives CASSYSEGVSNQPQHF.

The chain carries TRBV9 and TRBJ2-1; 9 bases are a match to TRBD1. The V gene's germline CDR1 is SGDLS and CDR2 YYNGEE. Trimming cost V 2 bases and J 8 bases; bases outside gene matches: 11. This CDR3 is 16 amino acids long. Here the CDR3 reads CASSVPGTGLLDEQFF. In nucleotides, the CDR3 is TGTGCCAGCAGCGTCCCCGGGACAGGGCTCTTAGATGAGCAGTTCTTC.

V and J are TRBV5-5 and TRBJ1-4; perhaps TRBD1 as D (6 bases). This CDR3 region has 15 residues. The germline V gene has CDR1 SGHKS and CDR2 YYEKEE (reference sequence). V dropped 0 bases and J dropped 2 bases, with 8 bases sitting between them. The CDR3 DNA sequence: TGTGCCAGCAGCTTGGGGACAGTTACTAATGAAAAACTGTTTTTT. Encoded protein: CASSLGTVTNEKLFF. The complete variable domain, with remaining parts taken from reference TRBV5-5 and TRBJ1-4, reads DAGVTQSPTHLIKTRGQQVTLRCSPISGHKSVSWYQQVLGQGPQFIFQYYEKEERGRGNFPDRFSARQFPNYSSELNVNALLLGDSALYLCASSLGTVTNEKLFFGSGTQLSVL.

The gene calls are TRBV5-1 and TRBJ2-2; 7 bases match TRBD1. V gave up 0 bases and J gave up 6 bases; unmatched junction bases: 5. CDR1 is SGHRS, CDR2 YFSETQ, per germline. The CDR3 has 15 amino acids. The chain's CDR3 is CASSLEGQVAGELFF. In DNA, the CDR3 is TGCGCCAGCAGCTTGGAAGGACAGGTTGCCGGGGAGCTGTTTTTT.

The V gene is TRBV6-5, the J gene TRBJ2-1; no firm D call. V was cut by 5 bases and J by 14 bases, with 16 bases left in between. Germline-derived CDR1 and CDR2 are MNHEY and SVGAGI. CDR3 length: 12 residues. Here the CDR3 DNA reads TGTGCCAGCAGTAACCCTGTCCCGAGGAAGTTCTTC. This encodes CASSNPVPRKFF.

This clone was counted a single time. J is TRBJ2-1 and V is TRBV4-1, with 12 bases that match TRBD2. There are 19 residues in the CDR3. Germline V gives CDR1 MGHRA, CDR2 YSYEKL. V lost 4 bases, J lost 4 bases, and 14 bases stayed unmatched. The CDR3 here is CASSPRILAGGRLYNEQFF. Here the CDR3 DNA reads TGCGCCAGCAGCCCCCGCATTCTAGCGGGGGGGCGTCTATACAATGAGCAGTTCTTC.

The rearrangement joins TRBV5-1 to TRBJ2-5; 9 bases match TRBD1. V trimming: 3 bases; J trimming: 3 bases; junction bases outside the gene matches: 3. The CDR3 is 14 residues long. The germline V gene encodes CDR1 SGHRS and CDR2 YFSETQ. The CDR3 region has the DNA TGCGCCAGCAGCTCCGGACAGGGGAAAGAGACCCAGTACTTC. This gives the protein CASSSGQGKETQYF.

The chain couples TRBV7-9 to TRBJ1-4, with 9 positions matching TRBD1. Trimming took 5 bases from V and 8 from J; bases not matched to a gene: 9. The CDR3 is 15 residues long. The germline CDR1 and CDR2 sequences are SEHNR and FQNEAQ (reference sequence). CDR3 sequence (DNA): TGTGCCAGCAGCCCTGGACAGGGGAGTATGGAAAAACTGTTTTTT. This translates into CASSPGQGSMEKLFF.

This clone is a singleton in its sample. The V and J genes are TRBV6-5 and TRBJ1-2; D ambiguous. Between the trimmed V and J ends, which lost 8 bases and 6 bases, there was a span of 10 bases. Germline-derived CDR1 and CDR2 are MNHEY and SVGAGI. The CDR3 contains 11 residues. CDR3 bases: TGTGCCAGCGGGAGGGAGGATGGCTACACCTTC. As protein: CASGREDGYTF.

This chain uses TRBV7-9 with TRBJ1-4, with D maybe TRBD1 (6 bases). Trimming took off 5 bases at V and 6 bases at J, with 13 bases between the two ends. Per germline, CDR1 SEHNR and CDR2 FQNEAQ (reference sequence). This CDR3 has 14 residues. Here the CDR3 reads CASSLTGRDEKLFF. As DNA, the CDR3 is TGTGCCAGCAGCCTAACAGGGAGAGATGAAAAACTGTTTTTT.

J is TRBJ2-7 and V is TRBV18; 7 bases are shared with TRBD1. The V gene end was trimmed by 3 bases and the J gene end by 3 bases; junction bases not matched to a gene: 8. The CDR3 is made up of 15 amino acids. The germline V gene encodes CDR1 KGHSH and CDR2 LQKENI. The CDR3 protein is CASSPYRGSGYEQYV. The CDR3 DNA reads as TGTGCCAGCTCACCGTACAGGGGATCGGGCTACGAGCAGTACGTC.

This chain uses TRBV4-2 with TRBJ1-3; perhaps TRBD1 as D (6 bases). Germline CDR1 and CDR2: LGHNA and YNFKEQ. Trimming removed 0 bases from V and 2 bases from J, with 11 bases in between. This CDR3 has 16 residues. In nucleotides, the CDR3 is TGTGCCAGCAGCCAAGAGGGGGCCCGGACTGGAAACACCATATATTTT. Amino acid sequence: CASSQEGARTGNTIYF.

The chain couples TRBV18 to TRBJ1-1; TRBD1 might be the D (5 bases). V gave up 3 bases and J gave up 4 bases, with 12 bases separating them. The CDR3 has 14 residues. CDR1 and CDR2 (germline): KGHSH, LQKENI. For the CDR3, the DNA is TGTGCCAGCTCACCTAGGGGACTGGGCACTGAAGCTTTCTTT. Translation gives CASSPRGLGTEAFF.

The DNA of the CDR3 is TGTGCCAGCAGTCCGGGAGGGGCTGATGAAAAACTGTTTTTT. Translation gives CASSPGGADEKLFF. The rearrangement uses TRBV28 and TRBJ1-4; a weak D match, TRBD1 (5 bases). V was clipped by 5 bases and J by 6 bases, with 13 bases between them. The CDR3 loop spans 14 amino acids. In germline, CDR1 is MDHEN, CDR2 SYDVKM.

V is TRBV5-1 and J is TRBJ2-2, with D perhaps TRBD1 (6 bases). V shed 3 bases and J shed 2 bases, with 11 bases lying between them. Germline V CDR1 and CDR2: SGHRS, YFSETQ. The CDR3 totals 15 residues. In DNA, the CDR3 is TGCGCCAGCAGCTCCGGGACACCTAACACCGGGGAGCTGTTTTTT. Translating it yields CASSSGTPNTGELFF.